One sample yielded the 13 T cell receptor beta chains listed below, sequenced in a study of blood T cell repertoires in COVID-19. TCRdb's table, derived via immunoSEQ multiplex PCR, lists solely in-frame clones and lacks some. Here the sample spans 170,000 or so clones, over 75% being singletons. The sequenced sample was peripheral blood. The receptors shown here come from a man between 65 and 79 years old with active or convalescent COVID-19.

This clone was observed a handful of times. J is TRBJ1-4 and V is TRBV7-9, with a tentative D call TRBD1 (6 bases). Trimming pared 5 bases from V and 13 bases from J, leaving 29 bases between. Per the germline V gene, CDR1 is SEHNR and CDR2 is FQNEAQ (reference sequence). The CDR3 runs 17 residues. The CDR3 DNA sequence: TGTGCCAGCAGCCACCCCCTTAGTTCCCCGGGACATCGTCGACTGTTTTTT. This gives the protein CASSHPLSSPGHRRLFF. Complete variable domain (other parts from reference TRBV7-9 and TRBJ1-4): DTGVSQNPRHKITKRGQNVTFRCDPISEHNRLYWYRQTLGQGPEFLTYFQNEAQLEKSRLLSDRFSAERPKGSFSTLEIQRTEQGDSAMYLCASSHPLSSPGHRRLFFGSGTQLSVL.

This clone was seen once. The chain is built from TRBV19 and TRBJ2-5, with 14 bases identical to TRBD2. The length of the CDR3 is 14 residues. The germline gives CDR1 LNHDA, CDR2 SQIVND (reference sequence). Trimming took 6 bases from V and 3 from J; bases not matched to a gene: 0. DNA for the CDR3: TGTGCCAGTAGGACTAGCGGGGGGGAAGAGACCCAGTACTTC. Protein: CASRTSGGEETQYF.

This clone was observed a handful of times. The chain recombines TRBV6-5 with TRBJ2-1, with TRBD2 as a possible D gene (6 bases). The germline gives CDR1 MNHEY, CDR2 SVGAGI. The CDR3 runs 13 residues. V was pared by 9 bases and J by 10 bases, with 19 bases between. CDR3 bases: TGTGCCAGTCGAGGATGGGCTAGCGAGGAGCAGTTCTTC. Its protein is CASRGWASEEQFF.

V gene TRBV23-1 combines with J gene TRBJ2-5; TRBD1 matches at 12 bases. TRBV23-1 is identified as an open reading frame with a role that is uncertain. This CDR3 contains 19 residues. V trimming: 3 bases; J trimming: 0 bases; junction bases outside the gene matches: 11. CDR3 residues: CASSQPGQGANQYQETQYF. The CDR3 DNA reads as TGCGCCAGCAGTCAGCCGGGACAGGGGGCGAACCAGTACCAAGAGACCCAGTACTTC.

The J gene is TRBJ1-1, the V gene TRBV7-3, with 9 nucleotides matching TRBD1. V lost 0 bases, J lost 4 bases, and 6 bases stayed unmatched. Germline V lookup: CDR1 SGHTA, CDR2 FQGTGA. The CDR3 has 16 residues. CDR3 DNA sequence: TGTGCCAGCAGCTTAACTCTCACAGGGGGCGGCACTGAAGCTTTCTTT. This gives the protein CASSLTLTGGGTEAFF.

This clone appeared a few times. CDR3: CASSFNRGNTEAFF. In nucleotides, the CDR3 is TGCGCCAGCAGCTTTAACAGGGGGAACACTGAAGCTTTCTTT. The chain has TRBV5-1 and TRBJ1-1, with TRBD1 matching 7 bases. Germline V lookup: CDR1 SGHRS, CDR2 YFSETQ. V was clipped by 2 bases and J by 1 base; unmatched bases: 2. The CDR3 extends over 14 amino acids.

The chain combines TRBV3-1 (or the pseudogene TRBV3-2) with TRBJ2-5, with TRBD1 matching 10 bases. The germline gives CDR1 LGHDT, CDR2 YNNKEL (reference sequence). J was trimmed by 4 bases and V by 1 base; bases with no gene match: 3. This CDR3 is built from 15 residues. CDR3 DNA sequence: TGTGCCAGCAGCCAAGCCGGACAGGGGGTAGAGACCCAGTACTTC. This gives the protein CASSQAGQGVETQYF.

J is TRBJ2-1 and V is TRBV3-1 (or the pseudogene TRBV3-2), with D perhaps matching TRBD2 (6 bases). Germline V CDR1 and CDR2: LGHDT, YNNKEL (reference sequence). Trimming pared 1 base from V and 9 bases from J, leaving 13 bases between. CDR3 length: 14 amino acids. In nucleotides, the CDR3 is TGTGCCAGCAGCCAAGGAAGAGGGACTGGTGAGCAGTTCTTC. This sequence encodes CASSQGRGTGEQFF.

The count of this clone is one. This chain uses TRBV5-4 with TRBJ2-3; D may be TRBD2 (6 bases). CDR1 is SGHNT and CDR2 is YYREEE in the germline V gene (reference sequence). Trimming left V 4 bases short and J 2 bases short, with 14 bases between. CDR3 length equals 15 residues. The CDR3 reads CASSAGLATTDTQYF. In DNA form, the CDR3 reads TGTGCCAGCAGCGCGGGGCTAGCGACCACAGATACGCAGTATTTT. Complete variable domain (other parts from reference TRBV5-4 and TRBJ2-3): ETGVTQSPTHLIKTRGQQVTLRCSSQSGHNTVSWYQQALGQGPQFIFQYYREEENGRGNFPPRFSGLQFPNYSSELNVNALELDDSALYLCASSAGLATTDTQYFGPGTRLTVL.

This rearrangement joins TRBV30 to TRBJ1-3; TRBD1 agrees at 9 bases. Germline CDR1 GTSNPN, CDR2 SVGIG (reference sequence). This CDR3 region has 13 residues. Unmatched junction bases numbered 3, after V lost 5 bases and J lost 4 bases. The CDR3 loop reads CAWGGQGGNTIYF. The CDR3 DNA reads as TGTGCCTGGGGGGGACAGGGAGGAAACACCATATATTTT. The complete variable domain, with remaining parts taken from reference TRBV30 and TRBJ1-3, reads SQTIHQWPATLVQPVGSPLSLECTVEGTSNPNLYWYRQAAGRGLQLLFYSVGIGQISSEVPQNLSASRPQDRQFILSSKKLLLSDSGFYLCAWGGQGGNTIYFGEGSWLTVV.

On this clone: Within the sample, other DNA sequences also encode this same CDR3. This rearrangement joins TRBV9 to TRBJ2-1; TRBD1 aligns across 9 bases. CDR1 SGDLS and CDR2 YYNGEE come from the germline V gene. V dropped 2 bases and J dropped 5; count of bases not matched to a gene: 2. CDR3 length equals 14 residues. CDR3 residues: CASSVRDRDNEQFF. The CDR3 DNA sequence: TGTGCCAGCAGCGTTCGGGACAGGGACAATGAGCAGTTCTTC.

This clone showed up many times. CDR3 nucleotides: TGTGCCAGCAGCTTAGTGATTAGCGGGGGGAGCATTCAGTACTTC. The encoded protein is CASSLVISGGSIQYF. This sequence joins TRBV7-2 and TRBJ2-4, with 10 bases fitting TRBD2. The V gene's germline CDR1 is SGHTA and CDR2 FQGNSA. Trimming at V came to 1 base and at J to 9 bases, leaving 6 bases not matched to a gene. The CDR3 spans 15 residues.

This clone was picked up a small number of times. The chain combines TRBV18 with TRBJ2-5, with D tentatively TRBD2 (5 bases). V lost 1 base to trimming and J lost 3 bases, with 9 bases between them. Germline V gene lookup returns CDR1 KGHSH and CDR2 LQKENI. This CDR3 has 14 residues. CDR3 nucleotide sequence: TGTGCCAGCTCACCACAGGCAGCGGAAGAGACCCAGTACTTC. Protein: CASSPQAAEETQYF.